This TCR beta chain was profiled in a study of PD-1 blockade in classical Hodgkin lymphoma. For the study at large: Patients were administered nivolumab (3 mg/kg intravenously) every 2 weeks.

All patients relapsed after autologous stem cell transplantation, and brentuximab vedotin exposure varied. Profiled with immunoSEQ multiplex PCR; TCRdb holds only in-frame clones, not every one. Among about 94,000 clones, about 88% were seen once, and the ten largest hold approximately 11%. The CDR3 totals 14 residues. Germline V lookup: CDR1 MNHEY, CDR2 SMNVEV (reference sequence). V dropped 1 base and J dropped 5 bases, with 8 bases sitting between them. The starting material was peripheral blood mononuclear cells (PBMCs), obtained before the second cycle of nivolumab. This sequence originates from a human donor with classical Hodgkin lymphoma. The chain is built from TRBV27 and TRBJ2-2; D not resolved. The CDR3 here is CASSLLTETGELFF. Written as DNA, the CDR3 is TGTGCCAGCAGTTTATTAACAGAGACCGGGGAGCTGTTTTTT.